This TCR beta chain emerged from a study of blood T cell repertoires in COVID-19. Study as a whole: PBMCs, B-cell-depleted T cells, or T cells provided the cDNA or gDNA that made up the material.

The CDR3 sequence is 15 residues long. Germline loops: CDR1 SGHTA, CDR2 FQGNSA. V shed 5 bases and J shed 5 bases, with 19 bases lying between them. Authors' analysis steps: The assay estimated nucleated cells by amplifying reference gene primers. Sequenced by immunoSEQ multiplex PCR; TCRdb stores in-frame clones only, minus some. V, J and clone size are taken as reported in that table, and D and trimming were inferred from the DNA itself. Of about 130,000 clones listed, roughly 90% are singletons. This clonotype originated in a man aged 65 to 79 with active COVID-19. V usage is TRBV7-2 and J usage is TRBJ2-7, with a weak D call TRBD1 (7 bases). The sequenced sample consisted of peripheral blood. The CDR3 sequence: CASSRGAGGVNEQYF. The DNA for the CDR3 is TGTGCCAGCAGCCGCGGGGCAGGGGGAGTAAACGAGCAGTACTTC.